This T cell receptor beta chain was captured by sequencing in a study of cytomegalovirus exposure and HLA in healthy donors. Note on this clone: Its specificity is not known.

This CDR3 region has 17 residues. The V and J ends lost 3 bases and 3 bases, in that order; junction bases with no gene match: 10. Germline V gives CDR1 MDHEN, CDR2 SYDVKM. Findings and caveats of the study: Earlier analysis looked at TCR beta V segments, and most were productive about 90% or about 30% of the time. It was only CMV serostatus that was available as immune exposure information.

The PCR ran on 60 Vbeta and 13 Jbeta primers. The repertoire was sequenced with immunoSEQ multiplex PCR; TCRdb's copy has only in-frame clones and lacks some. This table lists about 130,000 clones. The sequencing sample was made of PBMCs. The sequence was obtained from a man between 18 and 29 years old in good health and CMV-seronegative. This chain uses TRBV28 with TRBJ2-3, with 9 bases that match TRBD2. For the CDR3, the DNA is TGTGCCAGCAGTTTCGAGACTAGCGGTGCAGGGACAGATACGCAGTATTTT. It translates to CASSFETSGAGTDTQYF.